Below are 21 T cell receptor beta chains sequenced from a single sample in a study of control samples from healthy donors and cancer patients. Sequencing used immunoSEQ multiplex PCR; TCRdb keeps in-frame clones, though not all of them. Here the sample spans under 150,000 clones, about 90% being singletons. The specimen was blood. The source is a man aged 55 to 70 in good health.

CDR3 sequence (DNA): TGTGCCAGCAGCTTCCCGGGCGGGACCGGAAACACCATATATTTT. Translating gives CASSFPGGTGNTIYF. This chain joins TRBV7-2 and TRBJ1-3; D possibly corresponds to TRBD1 (5 bases). Germline-derived CDR1 and CDR2 are SGHTA and FQGNSA. The CDR3 has 15 amino acids. V shed 3 bases and J shed 4 bases, with 13 bases lying between them.

This clone was found once. The chain has TRBV2 and TRBJ1-3; no reliable D call. Germline lookup yields CDR1 SNHLY and CDR2 FYNNEI. The V end was cut by 2 bases, the J end by 0 bases, with 11 bases between. The CDR3 spans 16 residues. CDR3 nucleotide sequence: TGTGCCAGCAGTGAACGAAAAGCGGGCTCTGGAAACACCATATATTTT. Protein sequence: CASSERKAGSGNTIYF. The variable domain in full, completed from reference TRBV2 and TRBJ1-3, reads EPEVTQTPSHQVTQMGQEVILRCVPISNHLYFYWYRQILGQKVEFLVSFYNNEISEKSEIFDDQFSVERPDGSNFTLKIRSTKLEDSAMYFCASSERKAGSGNTIYFGEGSWLTVV.

The V call is TRBV10-2, the J call TRBJ2-3; no clear D. CDR1 is WSHSY, CDR2 SAAADI, per germline. CDR3 length: 11 amino acids. V was shortened by 3 bases and J by 5 bases, with 3 bases between the two germline ends. The CDR3 coding sequence is TGCGCCAGCAGTGAAATAGATACGCAGTATTTT. This codes for CASSEIDTQYF.

This rearrangement joins TRBV21-1 to TRBJ1-6. TRBV21-1 constitutes a pseudogene. The CDR3 has 16 residues. The CDR3 spells CASSNRDSGYNSPLHF. CDR3 coding DNA: TGTGCCAGCAGCAACCGGGACTCAGGATATAATTCACCCCTCCACTTT.

As regards this clone: Other nucleotide sequences in the sample specify the same CDR3. The rearrangement joins TRBV18 to TRBJ1-1; no firm D call. Germline CDR1 is KGHSH and CDR2 is LQKENI. V gave up 3 bases and J gave up 0 bases, with 5 bases separating them. The CDR3 contains 13 residues. In DNA form, the CDR3 reads TGTGCCAGCTCACCCGGTTTGAACACTGAAGCTTTCTTT. Translating it yields CASSPGLNTEAFF.

The sample holds one count of this clone. V is TRBV2 and J is TRBJ2-2; 10 positions match TRBD2. Germline assignment: CDR1 SNHLY and CDR2 FYNNEI. Trimming took 5 bases from V and 6 from J; bases not matched to a gene: 6. The CDR3 length is 15 residues. Here the CDR3 DNA reads TGTGCCAGCAGTCTTAGCGGGGGGCTCGCCGGGGAGCTGTTTTTT. Its translation: CASSLSGGLAGELFF. The full variable domain, rest sourced from reference TRBV2 and TRBJ2-2, is EPEVTQTPSHQVTQMGQEVILRCVPISNHLYFYWYRQILGQKVEFLVSFYNNEISEKSEIFDDQFSVERPDGSNFTLKIRSTKLEDSAMYFCASSLSGGLAGELFFGEGSRLTVL.

The chain uses TRBV6-6 and TRBJ1-1, with 7 positions matching TRBD1. The CDR3 consists of 14 residues. The V and J ends lost 2 bases and 4 bases, in that order; junction bases with no gene match: 4. Germline V gene data show CDR1 as MNHNY and CDR2 as SVGAGI (reference sequence). The CDR3 loop is CASSYQTGPTEAFF. CDR3 sequence (DNA): TGTGCCAGCAGTTACCAGACAGGGCCCACTGAAGCTTTCTTT.

This chain links TRBV28 with TRBJ1-2; 9 bases are a match to TRBD1. The V gene's germline CDR1 is MDHEN and CDR2 SYDVKM. The V gene end was trimmed by 5 bases and the J gene end by 4 bases; junction bases not matched to a gene: 11. This CDR3 region has 16 residues. This CDR3 is CASSQPGTGRAYGYTF. CDR3 coding DNA: TGTGCCAGCAGTCAACCCGGGACAGGGCGTGCCTATGGCTACACCTTC.

This chain uses TRBV24-1 with TRBJ1-5; 7 bases match TRBD1. CDR3 length equals 17 residues. After removal of 5 bases from V and 4 bases from J, the junction contained 13 bases not matched to a gene. The germline V gene encodes CDR1 KGHDR and CDR2 SFDVKD. The CDR3 DNA reads as TGTGCCACCAGTGTCAGCCACCGGGACAGACGTAATCAGCCCCAGCATTTT. Translated, it gives CATSVSHRDRRNQPQHF.

CDR3 bases: TGTGCCAGCAGTTTGGCTAGCGGGGGTAGCACAGATACGCAGTATTTT. Translating gives CASSLASGGSTDTQYF. This chain links TRBV6-4 with TRBJ2-3; 10 nucleotides match TRBD2. Unmatched junction bases numbered 5, after V lost 5 bases and J lost 0 bases. The CDR3 extends over 16 amino acids. Looked up from germline, CDR1 is MRHNA and CDR2 is SNTAGT.

This rearrangement joins TRBV20-1 to TRBJ2-7; 16 bases are a match to TRBD2. J lost 5 bases, V lost 3 bases, and 7 bases had no gene match. Germline V lookup: CDR1 DFQATT, CDR2 SNEGSKA (reference sequence). This CDR3 spans 16 amino acids. DNA of the CDR3: TGCAGTGCTAGTGCCGGGACTAGCGGGGGGGCCGACGAGCAGTACTTC. Translation gives CSASAGTSGGADEQYF.

The V gene is TRBV6-2 or TRBV6-3, the J gene TRBJ1-2, with D perhaps matching TRBD1 (6 bases). This CDR3 spans 13 amino acids. V shed 5 bases and J shed 7 bases, with 14 bases lying between them. From germline, CDR1 is MNHEY and CDR2 SVGEGT. DNA for the CDR3: TGTGCCAGCAGTAGAAGGGGACAACCTGGCTACACCTTC. The encoded protein is CASSRRGQPGYTF.

The chain has TRBV24-1 and TRBJ2-6; D is unresolved. CDR1 is KGHDR and CDR2 is SFDVKD in the germline V gene. This CDR3 region has 16 residues. Trimming cost V 2 bases and J 1 base, with 8 bases left between them. CDR3 region: CATSDSQRSGANVLTF. CDR3 nucleotides: TGTGCCACCAGTGATTCACAGCGTTCTGGGGCCAACGTCCTGACTTTC.

V is TRBV27 and J is TRBJ1-2; 8 nucleotides match TRBD1. Germline V gene sequence: CDR1 MNHEY, CDR2 SMNVEV (reference sequence). V shed 8 bases, J shed 4 bases, and the junction held 12 bases outside the gene matches. CDR3 length equals 15 residues. Written as DNA, the CDR3 is TGTGCCAGCGGGCCCGGACAGGGAGGAATCTATGGCTACACCTTC. Protein product: CASGPGQGGIYGYTF.

This clone was counted a single time. The chain recombines TRBV7-6 with TRBJ1-2; 11 nucleotides line up with TRBD1. The CDR3 has 16 amino acids. Germline values: CDR1 SGHVS, CDR2 FNYEAQ. The trim removed 4 bases at V and 0 bases at J, leaving 4 bases unmatched. The CDR3 nucleotides are TGTGCCAGCAGCTCCGGGACAGGGGGTCCTAACTATGGCTACACCTTC. Translating it yields CASSSGTGGPNYGYTF. The entire variable domain, with the rest obtained from reference TRBV7-6 and TRBJ1-2, is as follows: GAGVSQSPRYKVTKRGQDVALRCDPISGHVSLYWYRQALGQGPEFLTYFNYEAQQDKSGLPNDRFSAERPEGSISTLTIQRTEQRDSAMYRCASSSGTGGPNYGYTFGSGTRLTVV.

This clone was counted a single time. The rearrangement joins TRBV21-1 to TRBJ1-5; TRBD1, the D gene given by the table, was not confirmed from the DNA. TRBV21-1 is classified as a pseudogene. The CDR3 has 17 amino acids. Here the CDR3 DNA reads TGTGCCAGCAGCGTCTCCCGGACAGGGGGCCGGTTTCAGCCCCAGCATTTT. Protein: CASSVSRTGGRFQPQHF.

The chain recombines TRBV3-1 (or the pseudogene TRBV3-2) with TRBJ1-2; 11 bases are a match to TRBD1. V shed 4 bases, J shed 9 bases, and the junction held 10 bases outside the gene matches. This CDR3 spans 15 amino acids. Germline-derived CDR1 and CDR2 are LGHDT and YNNKEL (reference sequence). The CDR3 here is CASSPGTGGFGSYTF. For the CDR3, the DNA is TGTGCCAGCAGCCCCGGGACAGGGGGTTTCGGGAGCTACACCTTC.

This clone was counted only a few times. The chain carries TRBV10-2 and TRBJ2-7, with 11 bases identical to TRBD2. CDR3 length equals 13 residues. The germline gives CDR1 WSHSY, CDR2 SAAADI. V lost 6 bases and J lost 5; bases outside the gene matches: 3. CDR3 in DNA: TGCGCCAGCAGAACTAGCGGGGGAAACGAGCAGTACTTC. Amino acids: CASRTSGGNEQYF.

The rearrangement links TRBV27 to TRBJ1-5, with D possibly matching TRBD1 (5 bases). The CDR3 has 15 residues. Germline-derived CDR1 and CDR2 are MNHEY and SMNVEV (reference sequence). Trimming cost V 5 bases and J 5 bases, with 16 bases left between them. The CDR3 region is CASSPTSRGYQPQHF. The DNA of the CDR3 is TGTGCCAGCAGTCCTACGTCGAGGGGTTATCAGCCCCAGCATTTT.

The V gene is TRBV4-2, the J gene TRBJ1-4, with 11 bases matching TRBD1. Germline CDR1 reads LGHNA; CDR2 reads YNFKEQ. The J segment lost 11 bases and the V segment lost 2 bases, leaving 7 bases of the junction unmatched. This CDR3 region has 15 residues. The CDR3 reads CASSQTGTGGYKLFF. CDR3 DNA sequence: TGTGCCAGCAGCCAAACCGGGACAGGGGGTTATAAACTGTTTTTT.

This clone was seen just once. The chain links TRBV5-1 to TRBJ2-2; the D is unclear. This CDR3 contains 12 residues. The ends were cut back, 4 bases at V and 3 bases at J, with 4 bases in the middle. Germline CDR1 SGHRS, CDR2 YFSETQ. The CDR3 loop is CASSLDTGELFF. The CDR3 nucleotides read TGCGCCAGCAGCCTAGACACCGGGGAGCTGTTTTTT.